This T cell receptor (beta chain) was sequenced during a study of shared clonotypes between healthy human individuals. Study in general: Ranging from 18 to 49 in age, donors were two women and a few men.

Replicate PCRs run on sorted subsets employed roughly 190 ng DNA, 25,000 to 35,000 T cell genomes. Produced via immunoSEQ multiplex PCR; TCRdb's table is partial and in-frame only. The profile shows millions of clones, around 96% of them singletons. Whole-study results and caveats: Richness estimates generally favored naive over memory subsets.

Notes on this clone: Its antigen is as yet unknown.

Naivety among CD8 cells was defined by CD45RO negativity and positive CCR7 selection, thereby excluding terminally differentiated effector memory CD45RA+ cells. All donors were healthy HIV-negative adults lacking recent acute infections or vaccinations. The sequencing input was naive CD8+ T cells sorted from blood. The sequence came from a man younger than 30 in good health.

The CDR3 DNA reads TGTGCCAGCAGTTGGAGCGGGAGAACAGATACGCAGTATTTT. Its translation: CASSWSGRTDTQYF. V gene TRBV28 combines with J gene TRBJ2-3; TRBD2 aligns across 8 bases. In germline, CDR1 is MDHEN, CDR2 SYDVKM. The junction had 3 bases not matched to a gene; V was cut back by 4 bases and J by 3 bases. The CDR3 has 14 residues. The variable domain in full, completed from reference TRBV28 and TRBJ2-3, reads DVKVTQSSRYLVKRTGEKVFLECVQDMDHENMFWYRQDPGLGLRLIYFSYDVKMKEKGDIPEGYSVSREKKERFSLILESASTNQTSMYLCASSWSGRTDTQYFGPGTRLTVL.